This T cell receptor (beta chain) is drawn from a study of T-cell reconstitution after alpha-beta-depleted transplantation in children. A library of TCRbeta sequences, prepared with unique molecular identifiers, was generated. TCRdb reanalysed the PCR reads using MiXCR and keeps one entry per CDR3 protein. The sample holds hundreds of thousands of distinct CDR3 sequences, roughly a sixth seen once. This clonotype turned up a few times. The antigen is undetermined. General observations from the study: About two months after transplant, alpha-beta T cells reportedly came from several hundred expanded graft clones.

This CDR3 has 17 residues. Germline assignment: CDR1 SGHNT and CDR2 YYREEE (reference sequence). V was pared by 0 bases and J by 0 bases, with 12 bases between. The clonotype comes from a male patient aged 2 to 9 who had a stem cell transplant for acute lymphoblastic leukemia, so the T cells may come from the graft donor. The rearrangement links TRBV5-4 to TRBJ1-4; D is ambiguous. The specimen was PBMCs, mostly from graft donor cells, collected 360 days after TCRalphabeta/CD19-depleted stem cell transplant. The CDR3, as DNA: TGTGCCAGCAGCTTGGGCACAACGGGATCAACTAATGAAAAACTGTTTTTT. This codes for CASSLGTTGSTNEKLFF.